Sequencing of this T cell receptor beta chain was carried out in a study of blood T cell repertoires in COVID-19. Overall study context: Collection of acute and convalescent COVID-19 samples took place in the United States, Italy and Spain. T cells, B-cell-depleted T cells, or PBMCs supplied cDNA or gDNA.

Assay used: immunoSEQ multiplex PCR; TCRdb lists only in-frame clones, some missing. The sample consists of about 140,000 clones, 84% of them appearing once. Seattle's enrolled individuals joined amid active infection and were then monitored longitudinally. Per the germline V gene, CDR1 is GTSNPN and CDR2 is SVGIG (reference sequence). Trimming took off 2 bases at V and 7 bases at J, with 8 bases between the two ends. There are 11 residues in the CDR3. V gene TRBV30 combines with J gene TRBJ1-2; D remains unclear. The sequencing sample was made of peripheral blood. This clonotype was obtained from a man aged 25 to 45 with COVID-19, enrolled during active disease. CDR3 protein: CAWSPGIGYTF. The CDR3 DNA is TGTGCCTGGAGTCCGGGAATTGGCTACACCTTC.